Shown below are 18 T cell receptor beta chains from a single sample sequenced in a study of T cell repertoires in cytomegalovirus infection. TCRdb ran MiXCR on the reads and lists one entry per CDR3 protein. Among nearly 450,000 distinct CDR3 sequences listed, 30% to 40% were seen once. Specimen: PBMCs. Source of these receptors: a human donor in good health (CMV status not recorded). Some clones in this sample may be carry-over from other donors' samples.

This clonotype has a handful of counts. The chain joins TRBV6-2 or TRBV6-3 to TRBJ2-5; D is undetermined. CDR1 and CDR2 (germline): MNHEY, SVGEGT. The CDR3 sequence is 12 residues long. V gave up 6 bases and J gave up 4 bases, with 9 bases separating them. The CDR3 coding sequence is TGTGCCAGCAGGGGCTCGGGAGAGACCCAGTACTTC. It yields the protein CASRGSGETQYF.

V usage is TRBV20-1 and J usage is TRBJ2-1, with TRBD2 identical over 14 bases. The CDR3 loop spans 16 amino acids. J lost 7 bases, V lost 0 bases, and 5 bases had no gene match. Germline CDR1 and CDR2: DFQATT and SNEGSKA (reference sequence). The CDR3 loop reads CSARERLAGGRNEQFF. CDR3 coding DNA: TGCAGTGCTAGAGAACGACTAGCGGGGGGGCGGAATGAGCAGTTCTTC.

This clonotype was seen more than once but under ten times. The J gene is TRBJ2-7, the V gene TRBV10-3, with 9 bases lining up with TRBD2. V gave up 3 bases and J gave up 4 bases; unmatched junction bases: 10. Germline CDR1 ENHRY, CDR2 SYGVKD. The CDR3 has 16 amino acids. As DNA, the CDR3 is TGTGCCATCAGTGACGGGCTAGCGGGGACCGCATACGAGCAGTACTTC. Residues: CAISDGLAGTAYEQYF.

In its sample, this clonotype was seen a few times. This chain joins TRBV5-6 and TRBJ2-7; no clear D. CDR1 is SGHDT, CDR2 YYEEEE, per germline. This CDR3 region has 13 residues. Trimming took 0 bases from V and 5 from J, leaving 9 bases between them. Here the CDR3 reads CASSLEGSNEQYF. CDR3 nucleotides: TGTGCCAGCAGCTTGGAAGGGTCCAACGAGCAGTACTTC.

This chain connects TRBV15 to TRBJ2-7, with 9 bases identical to TRBD1. J lost 1 base, V lost 2 bases, and 6 bases had no gene match. This CDR3 comprises 16 residues. CDR1 is LNHNV, CDR2 YYDKDF, per germline (reference sequence). This chain's CDR3 is CATSRQPGQGSYEQYF. CDR3 bases: TGTGCCACCAGCAGACAACCGGGACAGGGTTCCTACGAGCAGTACTTC.

The V call is TRBV6-2 or TRBV6-3, the J call TRBJ1-5; TRBD1 matches at 7 bases. CDR3 length: 16 residues. V lost 2 bases, J lost 4 bases, and 8 bases stayed unmatched. The V gene's germline CDR1 is MNHEY and CDR2 SVGEGT. The CDR3 loop reads CASSYGRGNHNQPQHF. CDR3 nucleotide sequence: TGTGCCAGCAGTTACGGCAGGGGGAATCATAATCAGCCCCAGCATTTT.

This clonotype has only a few counts. This chain joins TRBV7-2 and TRBJ1-2; D is perhaps TRBD1 (5 bases). Germline assignment: CDR1 SGHTA and CDR2 FQGNSA. V dropped 4 bases and J dropped 7 bases, with 22 bases sitting between them. CDR3 length: 16 amino acids. The chain's CDR3 is CASSYHPGSRDRGYTF. The CDR3 nucleotides read TGTGCCAGCAGCTACCACCCCGGTTCCAGGGATCGTGGCTACACCTTC.

The rearrangement joins TRBV12-3 or TRBV12-4 to TRBJ2-7; D is unresolved. The germline V and J ends were trimmed by 3 bases and 0 bases, with 9 bases remaining between them. CDR3 length: 14 amino acids. CDR3 DNA sequence: TGTGCCAGCAGTTTCTCGTCGACCTCCTACGAGCAGTACTTC. It codes for CASSFSSTSYEQYF.

This clonotype showed up just a few times. This sequence joins TRBV19 and TRBJ1-1; 7 bases match TRBD1. CDR3 length: 15 amino acids. Looked up from germline, CDR1 is LNHDA and CDR2 is SQIVND (reference sequence). V dropped 3 bases and J dropped 6; count of bases not matched to a gene: 10. This CDR3 is CASSMLQGIGAEAFF. CDR3 nucleotide sequence: TGTGCCAGTAGTATGTTACAGGGGATCGGAGCTGAAGCTTTCTTT.

The rearrangement uses TRBV4-3 and TRBJ2-1, with 10 bases identical to TRBD2. CDR1 and CDR2 (germline): LGHNA, YSLEER. Trimming removed 0 bases from V and 15 bases from J; junction bases left unmatched: 14. The CDR3 has 16 residues. The CDR3 sequence: CASSQDITSGAQPPFF. CDR3 DNA sequence: TGCGCCAGCAGCCAAGATATCACTAGCGGGGCTCAGCCTCCGTTCTTC.

This clonotype occurred a few times. The V gene is TRBV7-6, the J gene TRBJ1-2; D is possibly TRBD1 (6 bases). The CDR3 runs to 16 residues. V was pared by 0 bases and J by 5 bases, with 16 bases between. Germline V CDR1 and CDR2: SGHVS, FNYEAQ. The CDR3 DNA reads as TGTGCCAGCAGCTTAGCGACTGGGGGGACAACGTATGGCTACACCTTC. As protein: CASSLATGGTTYGYTF.

This clonotype has ten or more counts. The CDR3 DNA follows: TGTGCCATCAGAGATGGACTAGCGGGGGGGCACAATGAGCAGTTCTTC. Encoded protein: CAIRDGLAGGHNEQFF. The chain has TRBV10-3 and TRBJ2-1, with 15 bases matching TRBD2. The V and J ends lost 6 bases and 5 bases, in that order; junction bases with no gene match: 5. The CDR3 is made up of 16 amino acids. CDR1 is ENHRY, CDR2 SYGVKD, per germline.

The rearrangement uses TRBV19 and TRBJ1-1; tentative D call: TRBD1 (6 bases). Germline assignment: CDR1 LNHDA and CDR2 SQIVND (reference sequence). This CDR3 comprises 14 residues. Trimming stripped 1 base from V and 1 base from J, with 7 bases between. The CDR3 here is CASSIVQGNTEAFF. CDR3 bases: TGTGCCAGTAGTATAGTACAGGGGAACACTGAAGCTTTCTTT.

V is TRBV28 and J is TRBJ2-7; 12 positions agree with TRBD2. Germline V CDR1 and CDR2: MDHEN, SYDVKM. CDR3 length equals 17 residues. J gave up 2 bases and V 1 base, and 6 bases lay outside the gene matches. CDR3 DNA sequence: TGTGCCAGCAGTTTATACGTCCTAGCGGGGGGGACCTACGAGCAGTACTTC. Protein: CASSLYVLAGGTYEQYF.

This clonotype came up a few times. This chain links TRBV7-2 with TRBJ1-2; D is undetermined. CDR3 length: 14 amino acids. V was pared by 1 base and J by 7 bases, with 13 bases between. Per germline, CDR1 SGHTA and CDR2 FQGNSA. The CDR3 DNA reads as TGTGCCAGCAGCTTAGGACCACTTGGGAGTGGCTACACCTTC. Translation: CASSLGPLGSGYTF.

V and J are TRBV18 and TRBJ2-7; D may be TRBD1 (6 bases). Germline CDR1 reads KGHSH; CDR2 reads LQKENI. V was trimmed by 5 bases and J by 3 bases, leaving 14 bases between them. There are 14 residues in the CDR3. This CDR3 is CASSVDRRNYEQYF. DNA for the CDR3: TGTGCCAGCTCAGTCGACAGGAGGAACTACGAGCAGTACTTC.

This clonotype was recorded many times. The genes are TRBV7-2 and TRBJ1-5; 9 nucleotides align to TRBD1. Unmatched junction bases numbered 14, after V lost 5 bases and J lost 15 bases. Germline CDR1 reads SGHTA; CDR2 reads FQGNSA. The CDR3 has 14 residues. CDR3 nucleotides: TGTGCCAGCAGCACGTCCGGGACAGGGCCCACGACGCATTTT. It is translated as CASSTSGTGPTTHF. The variable domain in full, with the rest retrieved from reference TRBV7-2 and TRBJ1-5, is GAGVSQSPSNKVTEKGKDVELRCDPISGHTALYWYRQSLGQGLEFLIYFQGNSAPDKSGLPSDRFSAERTGGSVSTLTIQRTQQEDSAVYLCASSTSGTGPTTHFGDGTRLSIL.

Many counts were recorded for this clonotype. V is TRBV7-2 and J is TRBJ2-4; D might be TRBD1 (6 bases). CDR1 is SGHTA and CDR2 is FQGNSA in the germline V gene. CDR3 length: 14 residues. Trimming pared 5 bases from V and 6 bases from J, leaving 14 bases between. The CDR3 is CASSGEAGVNIQYF. CDR3 DNA: TGTGCCAGCAGCGGAGAGGCAGGGGTAAACATTCAGTACTTC.